Sequencing of this TCR beta chain was carried out in a study of shared clonotypes between healthy human individuals. Overall study: The donors, a couple of women and three men, were aged 18 to 49. Broader study findings: Sequencing depth was expected to influence donor clonotype sharing.

Turning to this clone: The antigen remains unidentified.

Nashville, Tennessee was home to all donors, who were Caucasian adults. TCRdb's copy holds only in-frame clones and misses some; the assay was immunoSEQ multiplex PCR. The sample yields roughly 1,500,000 clones, under 99% seen once. The CDR3 sequence is 16 residues long. CDR1 and CDR2 (germline): LNHDA, SQIVND (reference sequence). V shed 6 bases, J shed 6 bases, and the junction held 14 bases outside the gene matches. V and J are TRBV19 and TRBJ1-5; 7 nucleotides line up with TRBD1. This sequence was found in a young man in good health. Input material: naive CD4+ T cells sorted from blood. The subset here: CD45RA+ positively selected. The CDR3 DNA sequence: TGTGCCAGTAGCATACAGGGGCCTGGGGCGAGTCAGCCCCAGCATTTT. It translates to CASSIQGPGASQPQHF.